These 24 T cell receptor beta chains originate from one sample sequenced in a study of cytomegalovirus exposure and HLA in healthy donors. Produced via immunoSEQ multiplex PCR; TCRdb's table is partial and in-frame only. The table includes around 130,000 clones, more than 75% detected once. The sequenced material came from PBMCs. The receptors come from a woman aged 25 to 39 in good health and CMV-seronegative.

V usage is TRBV19 and J usage is TRBJ2-1; 9 bases are a match to TRBD2. The CDR3 loop spans 15 amino acids. V lost 4 bases, J lost 1 base, and 2 bases stayed unmatched. Germline V gene lookup returns CDR1 LNHDA and CDR2 SQIVND (reference sequence). The CDR3 here is CASSKSGGSYNEQFF. CDR3 bases: TGTGCCAGTAGTAAGAGCGGGGGGTCCTACAATGAGCAGTTCTTC. The full variable domain, its missing parts supplied by reference TRBV19 and TRBJ2-1, is DGGITQSPKYLFRKEGQNVTLSCEQNLNHDAMYWYRQDPGQGLRLIYYSQIVNDFQKGDIAEGYSVSREKKESFPLTVTSAQKNPTAFYLCASSKSGGSYNEQFFGPGTRLTVL.

This chain joins TRBV5-1 and TRBJ1-1; the D is unclear. The V and J ends lost 0 bases and 1 base respectively, with 7 bases between them. CDR3 length equals 14 residues. CDR1 and CDR2 from the germline V gene are SGHRS and YFSETQ. CDR3 in DNA: TGCGCCAGCAGCTTGGGGAGCGGGAACACTGAAGCTTTCTTT. Protein sequence: CASSLGSGNTEAFF. Using reference TRBV5-1 and TRBJ1-1 for the parts outside the CDR3, the full variable domain is KAGVTQTPRYLIKTRGQQVTLSCSPISGHRSVSWYQQTPGQGLQFLFEYFSETQRNKGNFPGRFSGRQFSNSRSEMNVSTLELGDSALYLCASSLGSGNTEAFFGQGTRLTVV.

The chain links TRBV11-3 to TRBJ1-1; D uncertain. This CDR3 has 13 amino acids. Germline lookup yields CDR1 SGHNT and CDR2 YENEEA. Trimming left V 1 base short and J 8 bases short, with 11 bases between. Here the CDR3 reads CASSLGRSTEAFF. The CDR3 region has the DNA TGTGCCAGCAGCTTAGGGAGAAGTACCGAAGCTTTCTTT.

The chain employs TRBV7-2 and TRBJ1-4; perhaps TRBD1 as D (6 bases). The V and J ends lost 0 bases and 8 bases respectively, with 13 bases between them. This CDR3 region has 15 residues. Germline V gene sequence: CDR1 SGHTA, CDR2 FQGNSA. DNA for the CDR3: TGTGCCAGCAGCTTAGCCGGCGGACAGAGGGAAAAACTGTTTTTT. Amino acids: CASSLAGGQREKLFF.

The rearrangement joins TRBV19 to TRBJ1-2; possible D gene TRBD1, 5 bases. The germline gives CDR1 LNHDA, CDR2 SQIVND (reference sequence). Trimming took off 3 bases at V and 6 bases at J, with 11 bases between the two ends. There are 13 residues in the CDR3. CDR3 DNA sequence: TGTGCCAGTAGTATGTGGGGGGTGGATGGCTACACCTTC. As protein: CASSMWGVDGYTF.

The gene calls are TRBV11-2 and TRBJ2-5, with 8 positions matching TRBD2. Germline lookup yields CDR1 SGHAT and CDR2 FQNNGV. V shed 5 bases and J 1 base; nucleotides not matched to a gene: 9. CDR3 length: 16 amino acids. CDR3 region: CASSPAGGGGQETQYF. The CDR3 coding sequence is TGTGCCAGCAGCCCCGCCGGGGGGGGAGGCCAAGAGACCCAGTACTTC.

The chain links TRBV12-5 to TRBJ1-5; 10 bases map to TRBD1. Germline trimming cut 3 bases from V and 7 bases from J; bases unmatched to any gene: 9. The CDR3 extends over 16 amino acids. The V gene's germline CDR1 is LGHNT and CDR2 FRNRAP. The CDR3 DNA reads as TGTGCTAGTGGTTTCACACAACGGACAGGGGGACAGCCCCAGCATTTT. It encodes CASGFTQRTGGQPQHF.

The CDR3 loop is CASSLLTSGATGELFF. The DNA of the CDR3 is TGTGCCAGCAGCCTCTTGACTAGCGGGGCCACCGGGGAGCTGTTTTTT. The chain links TRBV28 to TRBJ2-2; 11 positions match TRBD2. The germline V gene encodes CDR1 MDHEN and CDR2 SYDVKM. With V trimmed by 6 bases and J by 4 bases, 7 bases remained unmatched. CDR3 size: 16 residues.

This chain joins TRBV28 and TRBJ1-4; possibly TRBD1 for D (5 bases). The germline gives CDR1 MDHEN, CDR2 SYDVKM. Between the trimmed V and J ends, which lost 6 bases and 6 bases, there was a span of 11 bases. This CDR3 has 13 amino acids. Written as DNA, the CDR3 is TGTGCCAGCAGGGGACTTACCTATGAAAAACTGTTTTTT. This encodes CASRGLTYEKLFF.

The V gene is TRBV5-5, the J gene TRBJ2-7; 8 bases agree with TRBD1. Germline V gene data show CDR1 as SGHKS and CDR2 as YYEKEE (reference sequence). The CDR3 runs 14 residues. V lost 3 bases and J lost 0; bases outside the gene matches: 2. The CDR3 nucleotides read TGTGCCAGCAGCTGGACAGGGAGCTCCTACGAGCAGTACTTC. It specifies CASSWTGSSYEQYF.

The gene calls are TRBV9 and TRBJ2-1; 8 bases line up with TRBD1. Trimming at V came to 4 bases and at J to 7 bases, leaving 10 bases not matched to a gene. Per germline, CDR1 SGDLS and CDR2 YYNGEE. This CDR3 comprises 15 residues. The CDR3 sequence is CASSPLDRVINEQFF. CDR3 DNA: TGTGCCAGCAGCCCCTTGGACAGGGTGATAAATGAGCAGTTCTTC.

The V and J genes are TRBV5-6 and TRBJ2-7, with 7 bases that match TRBD1. CDR3 size: 14 residues. V lost 3 bases to trimming and J lost 3 bases; unmatched junction nucleotides: 6. Germline V gives CDR1 SGHDT, CDR2 YYEEEE. Here the CDR3 DNA reads TGTGCCAGCAGCTCGACAGGGCGGTTCTACGAGCAGTACTTC. This sequence encodes CASSSTGRFYEQYF.

The CDR3 reads CASSATGTGARGELFF. CDR3 in DNA: TGCGCCAGCAGCGCGACCGGGACAGGGGCACGCGGGGAGCTGTTTTTT. The gene calls are TRBV5-1 and TRBJ2-2, with 10 bases lining up with TRBD1. The CDR3 has 16 residues. The V gene's germline CDR1 is SGHRS and CDR2 YFSETQ. V shed 4 bases, J shed 7 bases, and the junction held 10 bases outside the gene matches.

V usage is TRBV2 and J usage is TRBJ2-7, with D tentatively TRBD1 (5 bases). V shed 8 bases and J shed 2 bases, with 7 bases lying between them. Germline CDR1 and CDR2: SNHLY and FYNNEI. There are 11 residues in the CDR3. The CDR3 loop reads CASADTYEQYF. The DNA for the CDR3 is TGTGCCAGCGCGGACACCTACGAGCAGTACTTC.

The chain employs TRBV28 and TRBJ1-4; D ambiguous. Trimming pared 6 bases from V and 2 bases from J, leaving 16 bases between. There are 16 residues in the CDR3. CDR1 is MDHEN and CDR2 is SYDVKM in the germline V gene. CDR3 amino acids: CASSLGRVTTNEKLFF. Here the CDR3 DNA reads TGTGCCAGCAGCTTGGGGAGGGTTACTACTAATGAAAAACTGTTTTTT.

The chain recombines TRBV7-2 with TRBJ2-7, with 9 bases aligning to TRBD1. The V segment lost 6 bases and the J segment 3 bases; nucleotides outside the gene matches: 12. The CDR3 consists of 16 residues. From germline, CDR1 is SGHTA and CDR2 FQGNSA. CDR3 in amino acids: CASRLQGQGNFYEQYF. CDR3 bases: TGTGCCAGCAGGTTACAGGGACAGGGTAATTTCTACGAGCAGTACTTC. The full variable domain, in which reference TRBV7-2 and TRBJ2-7 provide the parts outside the CDR3, is GAGVSQSPSNKVTEKGKDVELRCDPISGHTALYWYRQSLGQGLEFLIYFQGNSAPDKSGLPSDRFSAERTGGSVSTLTIQRTQQEDSAVYLCASRLQGQGNFYEQYFGPGTRLTVT.

The chain carries TRBV6-5 and TRBJ2-3, with D maybe TRBD2 (6 bases). CDR1 is MNHEY and CDR2 is SVGAGI in the germline V gene. V was cut by 2 bases and J by 2 bases, with 14 bases left in between. This CDR3 spans 16 amino acids. This CDR3 reads CASSYGRGGITDTQYF. The CDR3 region has the DNA TGTGCCAGCAGTTACGGTCGTGGGGGGATCACAGATACGCAGTATTTT.

This chain connects TRBV28 to TRBJ2-7; D gene uncertain. The CDR3 is 15 residues long. Germline-derived CDR1 and CDR2 are MDHEN and SYDVKM. Trimming removed 6 bases at V and 2 bases at J, with 17 bases between. Here the CDR3 reads CASSSPAAPTYEQYF. The CDR3 region has the DNA TGTGCCAGCAGCTCGCCGGCAGCGCCAACCTACGAGCAGTACTTC.

This clone was recorded once. V gene TRBV2 combines with J gene TRBJ2-5; 8 nucleotides align to TRBD1. The germline V gene encodes CDR1 SNHLY and CDR2 FYNNEI. The ends lost 6 bases at V and 4 bases at J; junction bases unmatched: 7. CDR3 length: 14 amino acids. CDR3 DNA: TGTGCCAGCAGGGAGCAGGGGGCCCCAGAGACCCAGTACTTC. The encoded protein is CASREQGAPETQYF.

V is TRBV7-9 and J is TRBJ2-5; tentative D call: TRBD2 (6 bases). V was shortened by 2 bases and J by 9 bases, with 13 bases between the two germline ends. The CDR3 has 13 amino acids. CDR1 SEHNR and CDR2 FQNEAQ come from the germline V gene (reference sequence). The CDR3 nucleotides read TGTGCCAGCAGCTTACTAGCGTTACAGGCCCAGTACTTC. Its protein product is CASSLLALQAQYF.

The rearrangement links TRBV4-2 to TRBJ2-5; 15 bases line up with TRBD2. Germline V gene data show CDR1 as LGHNA and CDR2 as YNFKEQ. The CDR3 sequence is 17 residues long. With V trimmed by 0 bases and J by 5 bases, 4 bases remained unmatched. CDR3 amino acids: CASSQDGLAGGRETQYF. CDR3 sequence (DNA): TGTGCCAGCAGCCAAGATGGACTAGCGGGGGGGCGGGAGACCCAGTACTTC.

This clone appeared once. V usage is TRBV15 and J usage is TRBJ1-1, with TRBD1 as a possible D gene (5 bases). CDR1 and CDR2 from the germline V gene are LNHNV and YYDKDF (reference sequence). CDR3 length equals 13 residues. Trimming took 4 bases from V and 7 from J, leaving 13 bases between them. This CDR3 is CATSIGGEDEAFF. The CDR3 nucleotides read TGTGCCACCAGCATTGGGGGGGAAGATGAAGCTTTCTTT.

The chain recombines TRBV5-5 with TRBJ1-2; TRBD1 matches at 7 bases. The CDR3 is 16 amino acids. The trim removed 1 base at V and 0 bases at J, leaving 6 bases unmatched. CDR1 and CDR2 (germline): SGHKS, YYEKEE (reference sequence). CDR3 protein: CASSLIAGTANYGYTF. The CDR3 DNA reads TGTGCCAGCAGCTTGATAGCCGGGACAGCTAACTATGGCTACACCTTC. The variable domain in full, with the rest retrieved from reference TRBV5-5 and TRBJ1-2, is DAGVTQSPTHLIKTRGQQVTLRCSPISGHKSVSWYQQVLGQGPQFIFQYYEKEERGRGNFPDRFSARQFPNYSSELNVNALLLGDSALYLCASSLIAGTANYGYTFGSGTRLTVV.

The chain has TRBV27 and TRBJ1-5; the match to TRBD1 covers 7 bases. Losses at the gene ends were 4 bases for V and 0 bases for J; bases not matched to a gene: 15. This CDR3 has 19 amino acids. The germline gives CDR1 MNHEY, CDR2 SMNVEV (reference sequence). CDR3 sequence (DNA): TGTGCCAGCAGTTCGCTACAGGGGTCCCCGGGCTATAGCAATCAGCCCCAGCATTTT. Amino acids: CASSSLQGSPGYSNQPQHF.